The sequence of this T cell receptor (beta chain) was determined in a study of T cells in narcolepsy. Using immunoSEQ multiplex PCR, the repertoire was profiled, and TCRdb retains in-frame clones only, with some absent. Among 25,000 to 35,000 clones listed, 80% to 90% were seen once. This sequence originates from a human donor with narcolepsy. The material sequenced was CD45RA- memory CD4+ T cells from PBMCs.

The DNA of the CDR3 is TGTGCCAGCAGTTCCGGGGACAGGGATAATTCACCCCTCCACTTT. It translates to CASSSGDRDNSPLHF. The chain links TRBV28 to TRBJ1-6, with TRBD1 matching 9 bases. V dropped 4 bases and J dropped 5; count of bases not matched to a gene: 3. This CDR3 is built from 15 residues. The germline V gene has CDR1 MDHEN and CDR2 SYDVKM. The full variable domain, in which reference TRBV28 and TRBJ1-6 provide the parts outside the CDR3, is DVKVTQSSRYLVKRTGEKVFLECVQDMDHENMFWYRQDPGLGLRLIYFSYDVKMKEKGDIPEGYSVSREKKERFSLILESASTNQTSMYLCASSSGDRDNSPLHFGNGTRLTVT.